These T cell receptor beta chains were read from a single sample in a study of identical twins. TCRdb reanalysed the 5' RACE reads using MiXCR and keeps one entry per CDR3 protein. This sample has about 530,000 distinct CDR3 sequences, with roughly 15% found just once. The same sample was also used in a study of yellow fever vaccine responses in identical twins.

The sample was CD4+ T cells sorted from blood. These receptors were collected from a young woman in good health. Both conserved end residues are part of each CDR3. Each record gives: V gene, clone size, D gene, J gene, CDR3 protein, CDR3 DNA. D genes are given only for firm matches. Clone size is shown for a subset of rows, as once, few, many or a class of expanded clone.

TRBV24-1,.,.,TRBJ2-1,CATSDPTRSANEQFF,TGTGCCACCAGTGATCCTACCCGGTCGGCGAATGAGCAGTTCTTC
TRBV24-1,many,.,TRBJ2-5,CATSDTTVQETQYF,TGTGCCACCAGTGACACGACAGTCCAAGAGACCCAGTACTTC
TRBV12-3/TRBV12-4,.,.,TRBJ1-2,CASSTVRGYGYTF,TGTGCCAGCAGCACAGTCCGGGGCTATGGCTACACCTTC
TRBV3-1,many,.,TRBJ1-6,CASSLGTNYSPLHF,TGTGCCAGCAGCCTCGGGACAAACTATTCACCCCTCCACTTT
TRBV5-1,.,.,TRBJ2-1,CASSLAGLSDEQFF,TGCGCCAGCAGCTTGGCCGGGTTAAGCGATGAGCAGTTCTTC
TRBV6-6,.,.,TRBJ1-1,CASSYIMNTEAFF,TGTGCCAGCAGTTACATAATGAACACTGAAGCTTTCTTT
TRBV12-3/TRBV12-4,.,.,TRBJ2-7,CASSLETLGLEQYF,TGTGCCAGCAGTTTGGAGACACTCGGGCTCGAGCAGTACTTC
TRBV29-1,few,.,TRBJ1-1,CSVERRLNTEAFF,TGCAGCGTCGAAAGACGGTTGAACACTGAAGCTTTCTTT
TRBV20-1,.,.,TRBJ1-6,CSASGGDALHF,TGCAGTGCTAGTGGTGGTGATGCCCTCCACTTT
TRBV7-9,.,.,TRBJ2-2,CASSYDLGELFF,TGTGCCAGCAGCTACGACTTAGGGGAGCTGTTTTTT
TRBV4-1,few,.,TRBJ2-1,CASSLGYGSYNEQFF,TGCGCCAGCAGCCTAGGCTATGGCTCCTACAATGAGCAGTTCTTC
TRBV20-1,.,TRBD1,TRBJ1-2,CSASGRRPGTGPKGLYGYTF,TGCAGTGCTAGTGGTCGGCGGCCCGGGACAGGTCCCAAAGGTCTCTATGGCTACACCTTC
TRBV10-3,few,TRBD2,TRBJ2-3,CAISESVAGGTDTQYF,TGTGCCATCAGTGAGTCAGTAGCGGGCGGCACAGATACGCAGTATTTT
TRBV12-3/TRBV12-4,few,.,TRBJ1-6,CASRFHQGSFNSPLHF,TGTGCCAGCAGATTCCACCAGGGGTCGTTTAATTCACCCCTCCACTTT
TRBV4-1,.,TRBD2,TRBJ2-5,CASSQMDSGGRRETQYF,TGCGCCAGCAGCCAAATGGACAGCGGGGGGCGCCGGGAGACCCAGTACTTC
TRBV18,few,TRBD1,TRBJ2-7,CASSVTGDKQYF,TGTGCCAGCTCCGTAACAGGGGATAAGCAGTACTTC
TRBV28,.,TRBD2,TRBJ2-5,CASRLAGGVRKETQYF,TGTGCCAGCAGATTAGCGGGAGGTGTTCGAAAAGAGACCCAGTACTTC
TRBV29-1,.,.,TRBJ1-1,CSVKPDGNTEAFF,TGCAGCGTTAAACCGGACGGGAACACTGAAGCTTTCTTT
TRBV11-2,.,TRBD1,TRBJ2-1,CASSFRTGENEQFF,TGTGCCAGCAGCTTCCGGACAGGGGAGAATGAGCAGTTCTTC
TRBV13,few,TRBD2,TRBJ2-7,CASSLGLMGLAGGREQYF,TGTGCCAGCAGCTTAGGCCTAATGGGACTAGCGGGAGGGCGCGAGCAGTACTTC